This is a list of T cell receptor beta chains from one sample in a study of blood T cell repertoires in COVID-19. The table came from immunoSEQ multiplex PCR; TCRdb's copy has only in-frame clones and leaves some out. The data hold 30,000 to 45,000 clones, with about 77% observed a single time. Sequences were obtained from peripheral blood. These receptors were obtained from a man aged 60 to 75 with acute or convalescent COVID-19. Each CDR3 is given with its conserved first and last residue. Clone size is shown for a subset of rows, as once, few, many or a class of expanded clone.

TRBV5-6	TRBJ2-7	NA	CASSPPAGTSLYEQYF
TRBV11-1	TRBJ2-1	NA	CASSLARGPYNEQFF
TRBV9	TRBJ2-5	NA	CASSVDTQETQYF
TRBV6-1	TRBJ2-1	few	CASSERDRVGNEQFF
TRBV2	TRBJ2-2	few	CASSGTLHRELFF
TRBV5-1	TRBJ2-5	few	CASSLSGAQETQYF
TRBV7-9	TRBJ2-7	NA	CASSADRAYEQYF
TRBV2	TRBJ1-1	NA	CASSDWGGKGAFF
TRBV27	TRBJ1-5	NA	CASSLWGQGVYSNQPQHF
TRBV6-5	TRBJ1-1	few	CASTQMAGSTEAFF
TRBV28	TRBJ2-7	once	CASSSDGQGRYEQYF
TRBV12-2	TRBJ1-5	NA	CASRLVTGQGPYSNQPQHF
TRBV7-2	TRBJ2-3	NA	CASRDQGGGTDTQYF
TRBV19	TRBJ1-1	NA	CASEQGGNTEAFF
TRBV23-1	TRBJ2-3	NA	CASSHRGGAYTEITDTQYF
TRBV7-2	TRBJ2-7	NA	CASSLVADYEQYF
TRBV5-8	TRBJ1-1	NA	CASSVRLMNTEAFF
TRBV2	TRBJ2-7	NA	CASSGGLAREQYF
TRBV5-4	TRBJ2-1	once	CASSLGGLAGVNEQFF
TRBV19	TRBJ1-6	few	CASSIMGLGTGGYSPLHF
TRBV6-5	TRBJ2-7	NA	CASRPLGQGIYEQYF
TRBV12-3/TRBV12-4	TRBJ1-2	NA	CASSFTPEEGYTF
TRBV5-4	TRBJ1-2	NA	CASSFGSGGGYGYTF
TRBV29-1	TRBJ2-5	NA	CSVEGQGVGGTQYF
TRBV20-1	TRBJ2-1	NA	CSASRGGQQFF
TRBV11-2	TRBJ2-4	NA	CASSSTGAGLSKNIQYF
TRBV2	TRBJ1-5	NA	CASSAGTESNQPQHF